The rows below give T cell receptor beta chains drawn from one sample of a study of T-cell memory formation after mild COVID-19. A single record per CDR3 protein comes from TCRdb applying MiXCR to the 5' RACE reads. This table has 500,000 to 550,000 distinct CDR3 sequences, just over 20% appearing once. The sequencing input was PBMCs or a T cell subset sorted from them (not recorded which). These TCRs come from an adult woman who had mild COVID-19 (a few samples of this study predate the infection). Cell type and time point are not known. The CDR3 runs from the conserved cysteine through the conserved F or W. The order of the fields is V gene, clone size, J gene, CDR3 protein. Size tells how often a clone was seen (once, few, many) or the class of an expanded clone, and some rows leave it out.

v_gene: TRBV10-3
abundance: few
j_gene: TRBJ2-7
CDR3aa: CAINEQGTTYEQYF

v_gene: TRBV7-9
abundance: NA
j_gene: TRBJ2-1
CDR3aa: CASSLRFRDRVYNEQFF

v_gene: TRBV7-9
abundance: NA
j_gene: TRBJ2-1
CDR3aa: CASSPVRRGGLRYNEQFF

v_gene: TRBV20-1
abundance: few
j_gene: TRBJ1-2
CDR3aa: CSARGTGAGNYGYTF

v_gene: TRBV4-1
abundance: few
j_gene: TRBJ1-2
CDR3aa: CASSQEVAGPYGYTF

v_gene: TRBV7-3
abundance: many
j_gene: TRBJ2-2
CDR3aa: CASSLQGSTGELFF

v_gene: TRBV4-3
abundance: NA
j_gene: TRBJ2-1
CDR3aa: CASSQDPPNEQFF

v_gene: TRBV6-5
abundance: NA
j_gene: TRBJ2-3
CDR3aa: CASSFSIAGGKDTQYF

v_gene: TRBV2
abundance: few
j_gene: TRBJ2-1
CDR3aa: CASRSSRYNEQFF

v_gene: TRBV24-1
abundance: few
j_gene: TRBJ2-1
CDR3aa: CATNSGSSYNEQFF

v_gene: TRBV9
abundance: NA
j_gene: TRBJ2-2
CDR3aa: CASSRLVVGELFF

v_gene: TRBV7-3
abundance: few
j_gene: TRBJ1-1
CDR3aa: CASSSQGGLIEAFF

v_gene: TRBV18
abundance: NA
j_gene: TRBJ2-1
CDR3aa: CASSPGQGRNNEQFF

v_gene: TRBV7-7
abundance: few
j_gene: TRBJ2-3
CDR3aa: CASSSDRGSDTQYF

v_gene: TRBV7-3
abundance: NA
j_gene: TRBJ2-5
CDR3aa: CASSLSVEREETQYF

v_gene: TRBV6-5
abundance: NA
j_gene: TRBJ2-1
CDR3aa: CASSYSNSGAGEQFF

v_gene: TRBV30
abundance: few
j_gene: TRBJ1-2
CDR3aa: CAWSVTGEDGYTF

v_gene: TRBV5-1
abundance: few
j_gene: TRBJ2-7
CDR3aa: CASSLDRPDYEQYF

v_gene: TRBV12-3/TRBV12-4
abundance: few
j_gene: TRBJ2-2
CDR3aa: CASSLGASGKTGELFF

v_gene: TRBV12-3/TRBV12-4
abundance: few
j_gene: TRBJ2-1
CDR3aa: CASSLHERNNEQFF

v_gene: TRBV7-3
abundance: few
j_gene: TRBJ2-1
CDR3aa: CASSLMGLAGYHEQFF

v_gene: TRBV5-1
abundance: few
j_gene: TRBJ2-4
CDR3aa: CASSHGQGAAKNIQYF

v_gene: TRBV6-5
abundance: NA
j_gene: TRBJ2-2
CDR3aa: CASSYGGGTGELFF

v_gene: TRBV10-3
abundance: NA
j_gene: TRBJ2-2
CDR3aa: CAYRRLGDTGELFF

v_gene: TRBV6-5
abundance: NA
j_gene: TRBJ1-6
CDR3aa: CASSLRQGNSPLHF

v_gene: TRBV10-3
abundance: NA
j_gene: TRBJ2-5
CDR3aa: CAISVTGRETQYF

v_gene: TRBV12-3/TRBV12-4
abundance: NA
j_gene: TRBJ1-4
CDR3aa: CASSPIRDTEGELFF

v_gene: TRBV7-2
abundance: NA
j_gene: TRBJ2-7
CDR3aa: CASSYHGLAGGGEQYF

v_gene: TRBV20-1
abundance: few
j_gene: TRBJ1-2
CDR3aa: CSARAPGHGYTF

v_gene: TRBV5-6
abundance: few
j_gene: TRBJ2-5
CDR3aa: CASIKYYQETQYF

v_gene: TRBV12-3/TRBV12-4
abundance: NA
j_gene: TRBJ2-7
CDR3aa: CASNWGTGGSYEQYF

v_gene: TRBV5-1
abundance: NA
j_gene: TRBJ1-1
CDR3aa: CASSLDGQEPGEAFF

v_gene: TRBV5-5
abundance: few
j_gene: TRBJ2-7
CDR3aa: CASSLLAGEYYEQYF

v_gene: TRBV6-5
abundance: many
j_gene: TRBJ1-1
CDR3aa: CASSPGQMNTEAFF

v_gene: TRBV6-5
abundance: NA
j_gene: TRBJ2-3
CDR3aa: CASSPPGWKTDTQYF

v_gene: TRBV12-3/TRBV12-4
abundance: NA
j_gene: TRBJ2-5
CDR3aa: CASSALEGGQTQYF

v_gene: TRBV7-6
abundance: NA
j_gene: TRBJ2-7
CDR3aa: CASSPVRQGNYEQYF

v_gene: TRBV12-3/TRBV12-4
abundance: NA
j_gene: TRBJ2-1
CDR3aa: CASSHPVGGYNEQFF

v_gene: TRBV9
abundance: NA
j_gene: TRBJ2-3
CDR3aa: CASSVGGLAGISDTQYF

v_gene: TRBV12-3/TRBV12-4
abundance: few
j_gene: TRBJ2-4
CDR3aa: CASSLGQIRLAKNIQYF

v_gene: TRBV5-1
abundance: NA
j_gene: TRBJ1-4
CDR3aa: CASSLDVRTNEKLFF

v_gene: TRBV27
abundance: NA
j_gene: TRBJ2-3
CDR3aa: CASSFTTGTRADTQYF

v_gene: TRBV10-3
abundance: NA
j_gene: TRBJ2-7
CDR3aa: CAISDGDFNPSYEQYF

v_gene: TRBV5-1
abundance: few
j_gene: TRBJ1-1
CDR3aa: CASSLVAGLVRMNTEAFF

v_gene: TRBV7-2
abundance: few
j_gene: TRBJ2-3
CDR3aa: CASSLKVSLAGATDTQYF

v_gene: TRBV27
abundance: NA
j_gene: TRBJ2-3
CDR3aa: CASSLHYSSSTDTQYF

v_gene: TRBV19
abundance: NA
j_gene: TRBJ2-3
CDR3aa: CASSNEGGSDTQYF

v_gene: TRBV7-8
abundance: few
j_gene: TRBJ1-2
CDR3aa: CASSPRTAGDYGYTF